This TCR beta chain was observed in a study of tumor-infiltrating lymphocytes in oesophageal squamous cell carcinoma. TCRdb reprocessed the PCR reads with MiXCR, giving one entry per CDR3 protein. This table holds over 9,500 distinct CDR3 sequences, about half found once. This clonotype was seen repeatedly, ten times or more. A much larger clonotype is one base distant, so this may be a read error. Germline V gives CDR1 SGHAT, CDR2 FQNNGV. The CDR3 consists of 18 residues. This TCR was recovered from a male donor with esophageal squamous cell carcinoma. The chain is built from TRBV11-2 and TRBJ2-1; 13 bases match TRBD2. The J call may be faulty, since TRBJ2-7 better matches the DNA end. The sequenced sample consisted of normal esophageal tissue next to the tumor. For the CDR3, the DNA is TGTGCCAGCAGCCGAATAGGACTAGCGGGAGTTTCCTACAATGAGCAGTACTTC. This encodes CASSRIGLAGVSYNEQYF.